This TCR beta chain was identified during a study of shared clonotypes between healthy human individuals. On the study more broadly: There were three CD4 naive, three CD4 memory, two CD8 naive and one CD8 memory plates per donor. Whole-study findings and limits: Across subsets, estimated richness was generally greater for naive than for memory populations. Non-shared clonotypes were found to have lower generation probabilities than the clonotypes that were shared by all four of the sorted-subset donors.

As concerns this clone: The antigen is not known.

Sequenced by immunoSEQ multiplex PCR; TCRdb stores in-frame clones only, minus some. The table includes about 380,000 clones, roughly 96% detected once. Sequencing input: memory CD8+ T cells sorted from blood. Subset specified: CD45RO+ cells pooled with CCR7-negative TemRA cells. This TCR derives from a man aged 25-45 years in good health.

The CDR3 nucleotides are TGCGCCAGCAGACCGGGTGGCGAGCAGTACTTC. Amino acids: CASRPGGEQYF. The J gene is TRBJ2-7, the V gene TRBV4-1; unclear D gene. Trimming left V 6 bases short and J 6 bases short, with 9 bases between. CDR3 length: 11 residues. Germline V lookup: CDR1 MGHRA, CDR2 YSYEKL.